This passage covers 24 T cell receptor beta chains from one sample sequenced in a study of monozygotic twins with inflammatory bowel disease (dated by TCRdb to between 2018 and 2020). Libraries came from 5' RACE. Instrument on record: Illumina HiSeq 2500. Through TCRdb reprocessing, the reads give one entry per CDR3 protein sequence; DNA is omitted. The sample's table lists a count of about 450,000 distinct CDR3 sequences. Of the sample, 2.4% is held by the ten largest clones. Source material: blood. The receptors were sampled from a human donor with ulcerative colitis or Crohn's disease, or a healthy co-twin of an affected twin (not recorded which).

The chain couples TRBV29-1 to TRBJ2-1. The CDR3 has 11 amino acids. Germline CDR1 reads SQVTM; CDR2 reads ANQGSEA. The CDR3 here is CSGNSYNEQFF.

The V call is TRBV4-1, the J call TRBJ2-6; the TCRdb call, TRBD1, lacks DNA for checking. This CDR3 is built from 17 residues. Germline loops: CDR1 MGHRA, CDR2 YSYEKL. This chain's CDR3 is CASSPIQGATGANVLTF.

The gene calls are TRBV29-1 and TRBJ1-4. This CDR3 spans 12 amino acids. CDR1 is SQVTM and CDR2 is ANQGSEA in the germline V gene. CDR3 protein: CSVGGANEKLFF.

The chain has TRBV29-1 and TRBJ2-3; the D call of TRBD2 rests on TCRdb alone, since no DNA is present to check it. This CDR3 comprises 13 residues. Germline V gene sequence: CDR1 SQVTM, CDR2 ANQGSEA. CDR3 region: CSVPGGAKDTQYF.

V gene TRBV6-2 or TRBV6-3 combines with J gene TRBJ2-1; TCRdb picks TRBD2, but there is no DNA to check that call. Looked up from germline, CDR1 is MNHEY and CDR2 is SVGEGT. This CDR3 has 16 amino acids. The CDR3 loop reads CASSYFGRAPYNEQFF.

The genes are TRBV11-2 and TRBJ1-3; TCRdb indicates TRBD1, and absent DNA this call remains unverified. CDR3 length equals 15 residues. Looked up from germline, CDR1 is SGHAT and CDR2 is FQNNGV. CDR3 loop: CASSRDGASGNTIYF.

This chain uses TRBV30 with TRBJ2-7; TCRdb's D call, TRBD1, is unchecked because there is no DNA. CDR1 is GTSNPN and CDR2 is SVGIG in the germline V gene (reference sequence). CDR3 size: 12 residues. The CDR3 here is CAWSPGGYEQYF.

The chain has TRBV6-1 and TRBJ2-1; TCRdb's D call of TRBD2 is untestable without DNA. CDR1 and CDR2 from the germline V gene are MNHNS and SASEGT. The CDR3 runs to 14 residues. The CDR3 is CASSPRRGRDEQFF.

The chain is built from TRBV20-1 and TRBJ2-7; checking the TCRdb D call of TRBD2 is not possible without DNA. Germline CDR1 and CDR2: DFQATT and SNEGSKA (reference sequence). The CDR3 sequence is 14 residues long. This chain's CDR3 is CSASKSGRDHELYF.

The chain couples TRBV7-2 to TRBJ2-7. This CDR3 is built from 12 residues. Germline V gene sequence: CDR1 SGHTA, CDR2 FQGNSA. CDR3 protein: CASSSRMAEQYF.

The rearrangement uses TRBV3-1 and TRBJ2-5. The CDR3 sequence is 12 residues long. The germline CDR1 and CDR2 sequences are LGHDT and YNNKEL (reference sequence). The CDR3 loop reads CASSLDFSTQYF.

The chain links TRBV7-2 to TRBJ2-5; TCRdb's D call, TRBD2, is unchecked because there is no DNA. This CDR3 has 15 residues. CDR1 is SGHTA, CDR2 FQGNSA, per germline. This chain's CDR3 is CASSLNKRAQETQYF. The full variable domain, its missing parts supplied by reference TRBV7-2 and TRBJ2-5, is GAGVSQSPSNKVTEKGKDVELRCDPISGHTALYWYRQSLGQGLEFLIYFQGNSAPDKSGLPSDRFSAERTGGSVSTLTIQRTQQEDSAVYLCASSLNKRAQETQYFGPGTRLLVL.

V is TRBV6-1 and J is TRBJ1-5. Germline CDR1 MNHNS, CDR2 SASEGT. The CDR3 has 15 residues. The CDR3 reads CASSSREASNQPQHF.

The chain carries TRBV6-6 and TRBJ1-1; TCRdb proposes TRBD1, but this gene call is untestable without DNA. Germline CDR1 reads MNHNY; CDR2 reads SVGAGI (reference sequence). This CDR3 contains 14 residues. The CDR3: CASAEQGANTEAFF.

The rearrangement links TRBV20-1 to TRBJ2-7; as DNA is missing, the TRBD2 call by TCRdb cannot be tested. CDR1 is DFQATT and CDR2 is SNEGSKA in the germline V gene (reference sequence). This CDR3 region has 13 residues. CDR3 region: CSAKAGAAYEQYF.

The V and J genes are TRBV7-9 and TRBJ2-2; TCRdb indicates TRBD1, and absent DNA this call remains unverified. CDR1 and CDR2 (germline): SEHNR, FQNEAQ (reference sequence). This CDR3 comprises 13 residues. The CDR3 here is CASTPGNTGELFF.

The rearrangement links TRBV6-5 to TRBJ1-3; TCRdb designates TRBD1, a call that cannot be tested without DNA. The CDR3 is made up of 13 amino acids. Germline CDR1 is MNHEY and CDR2 is SVGAGI. The chain's CDR3 is CASSGTPGNTIYF.

The chain couples TRBV10-3 to TRBJ2-7. The CDR3 loop spans 13 amino acids. Germline V gene lookup returns CDR1 ENHRY and CDR2 SYGVKD. The CDR3 region is CATGGKSSYEQYF.

The chain carries TRBV6-1 and TRBJ2-1; as DNA is missing, the TRBD2 call by TCRdb cannot be tested. The CDR3 has 14 residues. Germline loops: CDR1 MNHNS, CDR2 SASEGT. The CDR3: CASRRGLWLNEQFF.

The chain uses TRBV3-1 and TRBJ1-1. The CDR3 loop spans 14 amino acids. The germline V gene encodes CDR1 LGHDT and CDR2 YNNKEL (reference sequence). CDR3 sequence: CASSQGSVNTEAFF.

The chain recombines TRBV20-1 with TRBJ2-2; TCRdb lists TRBD1, though no DNA is available to test this call. Germline-derived CDR1 and CDR2 are DFQATT and SNEGSKA (reference sequence). CDR3 size: 13 residues. The CDR3 region is CSALTPKTGELFF.

The V gene is TRBV4-1, the J gene TRBJ2-5. The germline gives CDR1 MGHRA, CDR2 YSYEKL. CDR3 length: 15 amino acids. The CDR3 sequence: CASSPVGRPQETQYF.

The gene calls are TRBV12-3 or TRBV12-4 and TRBJ2-2. This CDR3 contains 15 residues. Here the CDR3 reads CASTPRHSNTGELFF.

The chain is built from TRBV30 and TRBJ1-4. This CDR3 region has 14 residues. The germline V gene has CDR1 GTSNPN and CDR2 SVGIG (reference sequence). The CDR3: CAWSGGTANEKLFF.